This T cell receptor beta chain was recorded in a study of blood T cell repertoires in COVID-19. The data were produced by immunoSEQ multiplex PCR, yet TCRdb's version contains in-frame clones alone and is incomplete. This table holds approximately 300,000 clones, roughly nine tenths found once. This sequence was found in a man aged 55 to 70 who had recovered from COVID-19. Source material: PBMCs or T cells enriched from blood (not recorded which).

As DNA, the CDR3 is TGTGCCAGCAGCTTAGTGAGTCGGGGAGCGGGCGAGCAGTACTTC. Its protein product is CASSLVSRGAGEQYF. The chain carries TRBV7-8 and TRBJ2-7; a weak D match, TRBD2 (6 bases). Germline-derived CDR1 and CDR2 are SGHVS and FQNEAQ. CDR3 length: 15 amino acids. V lost 1 base and J 6 bases, leaving 16 bases between the germline ends.